The 28 T cell receptor beta chains given below trace back to one sample, sequenced in a study of T-cell reconstitution after alpha-beta-depleted transplantation in children. Molecular barcoding with unique molecular identifiers was used for the TCRbeta library. TCRdb re-called the PCR reads through MiXCR, storing one row per CDR3 protein. The sample lists around 400,000 distinct CDR3 sequences, about 11% seen once, with 4.5% to 7% in the top ten. Sequencing used PBMCs from the stem cell graft donor, obtained from the stem cell graft. Receptor source: a human donor who donated a stem cell graft to a child with acute myeloid leukemia.

The chain joins TRBV6-2 or TRBV6-3 to TRBJ2-1; D is undetermined. The CDR3 has 13 residues. V lost 5 bases and J 13 bases, leaving 18 bases between the germline ends. Per germline, CDR1 MNHEY and CDR2 SVGEGT. CDR3 in amino acids: CASSLRDVHPQFF. CDR3 in DNA: TGTGCCAGCAGTCTACGAGACGTTCACCCACAGTTCTTC.

This chain links TRBV12-3 or TRBV12-4 with TRBJ2-7, with D perhaps given as TRBD1 or TRBD2 (7 bases each). The CDR3 is 14 residues long. V dropped 2 bases and J dropped 2 bases, with 10 bases sitting between them. The CDR3 nucleotides read TGTGCCAGCAGTTTATCAGGGGGGGCCTACGAGCAGTACGTC. It specifies CASSLSGGAYEQYV.

With regard to this clonotype: At one boundary the junction diverges from the germline segment, which might be a read error. The V gene is TRBV5-1, the J gene TRBJ1-4; D unclear. The CDR3 runs 16 residues. In germline, CDR1 is SGHRS, CDR2 YFSETQ. The CDR3 DNA sequence: TGCGCCAGCGCTTTGACCAAAACAACAACTAATCAAAAACTGTTTTTT. It encodes CASALTKTTTNQKLFF.

This clonotype has just a few counts. The chain is built from TRBV20-1 and TRBJ2-6; D remains unclear. Trimming took off 4 bases at V and 1 base at J, with 8 bases between the two ends. CDR1 and CDR2 from the germline V gene are DFQATT and SNEGSKA (reference sequence). The CDR3 length is 14 residues. The CDR3 nucleotides are TGCAGTGCTAATAAGCCTTCTGGGGCCAACGTCCTGACTTTC. It translates to CSANKPSGANVLTF.

This clonotype was counted many times. The chain joins TRBV7-2 to TRBJ1-6; D is possibly TRBD1 (5 bases). This CDR3 is 14 amino acids long. V dropped 5 bases and J dropped 14 bases, with 19 bases sitting between them. Per the germline V gene, CDR1 is SGHTA and CDR2 is FQGNSA. The CDR3 DNA reads as TGTGCCAGCAGCATGTCCGGGACGGATAGTTCCCTCCACTTT. It encodes CASSMSGTDSSLHF.

This clonotype showed up just a few times. The chain is built from TRBV9 and TRBJ1-1; D is unresolved. CDR1 is SGDLS and CDR2 is YYNGEE in the germline V gene. The CDR3 is 15 residues long. Trimming took 4 bases from V and 1 from J, leaving 14 bases between them. DNA for the CDR3: TGTGCCAGCAGCCCGCTAAGAGGCAGGAACACTGAAGCTTTCTTT. Translation gives CASSPLRGRNTEAFF.

In this sample, this clonotype turned up many times. The chain recombines TRBV7-9 with TRBJ2-3; the D is unclear. This CDR3 spans 15 amino acids. CDR1 is SEHNR, CDR2 FQNEAQ, per germline (reference sequence). V was trimmed by 0 bases and J by 0 bases, leaving 7 bases between them. The CDR3 here is CASSLALGSTDTQYF. CDR3 DNA: TGTGCCAGCAGCTTAGCGCTCGGCAGCACAGATACGCAGTATTTT.

This clonotype occurred many times. V is TRBV4-1 and J is TRBJ1-1; TRBD1 is a possible D gene (5 bases). V was shortened by 3 bases and J by 3 bases, with 14 bases between the two germline ends. This CDR3 comprises 15 residues. Germline CDR1 and CDR2: MGHRA and YSYEKL. The CDR3 protein is CASSHIGARDTEAFF. The CDR3 DNA follows: TGCGCCAGCAGCCATATCGGGGCGAGGGACACTGAAGCTTTCTTT.

The chain carries TRBV4-1 and TRBJ1-4; D may be TRBD1 (6 bases). V lost 1 base and J lost 8, with 11 bases in between. Per germline, CDR1 MGHRA and CDR2 YSYEKL. CDR3 length equals 14 residues. DNA of the CDR3: TGCGCCAGCAGCCAAGCAGGGGCCCGAGAAAAACTGTTTTTT. It specifies CASSQAGAREKLFF.

A few counts support this clonotype. A read error may account for a junction end that differs from germline. The genes are TRBV25-1 and TRBJ1-3; perhaps TRBD1 as D (5 bases). Germline V CDR1 and CDR2: MGHDK, SYGVNS. The CDR3 is made up of 15 amino acids. The CDR3 protein is CASRDGVGGGNTIYF. Written as DNA, the CDR3 is TGTGCCAGCCGTGATGGGGTCGGGGGTGGAAACACCATATATTTT.

This clonotype has more than one count but fewer than ten. V gene TRBV12-3 or TRBV12-4 combines with J gene TRBJ2-1; a possible D gene is TRBD1 (6 bases). Trimming cost V 8 bases and J 7 bases, with 21 bases left between them. This CDR3 is 15 amino acids long. The DNA of the CDR3 is TGTGCCAGCCGGATGCTCTCGACAGGTAGGAATGAGCAGTTCTTC. Protein: CASRMLSTGRNEQFF.

The table lists this clonotype with many counts. This rearrangement joins TRBV9 to TRBJ2-1, with a tentative D call TRBD2 (5 bases). Germline values: CDR1 SGDLS, CDR2 YYNGEE. The CDR3 is made up of 16 amino acids. With 4 bases removed from V and 0 bases from J, the gap between germline ends came to 14 bases. CDR3 sequence reads: CASSPPFGSSYNEQFF. CDR3 coding DNA: TGTGCCAGCAGCCCCCCATTTGGGAGCTCCTACAATGAGCAGTTCTTC.

The chain links TRBV2 to TRBJ2-7; 14 nucleotides agree with TRBD2. The ends lost 8 bases at V and 1 base at J; junction bases unmatched: 13. The CDR3 runs to 18 residues. Germline V lookup: CDR1 SNHLY, CDR2 FYNNEI. The chain's CDR3 is CASCFRGLAGARSYEQYF. The CDR3 DNA sequence: TGTGCCAGCTGTTTTAGGGGACTAGCGGGAGCGAGGTCCTACGAGCAGTACTTC.

The chain carries TRBV20-1 and TRBJ1-2, with D tentatively TRBD1 (6 bases). The ends were cut back, 6 bases at V and 6 bases at J, with 17 bases in the middle. CDR3 size: 13 residues. CDR1 is DFQATT and CDR2 is SNEGSKA in the germline V gene (reference sequence). The CDR3 region is CSAQSLGAHGYTF. CDR3 coding DNA: TGCAGTGCCCAGTCCTTGGGGGCGCATGGCTACACCTTC.

This clonotype was observed a few times. V and J are TRBV20-1 and TRBJ2-1, with 9 bases aligning to TRBD2. With 6 bases clipped from V and 7 bases from J, the junction kept 7 bases outside the gene matches. This CDR3 is 13 amino acids long. CDR1 is DFQATT and CDR2 is SNEGSKA in the germline V gene (reference sequence). In nucleotides, the CDR3 is TGCAGTGCGGCCGGGACTAGCAGTAATGAGCAGTTCTTC. Its protein product is CSAAGTSSNEQFF.

This clonotype has ten or more counts. This sequence joins TRBV7-9 and TRBJ2-5; D possibly corresponds to TRBD2 (5 bases). Looked up from germline, CDR1 is SEHNR and CDR2 is FQNEAQ (reference sequence). V shed 2 bases and J shed 5 bases, with 18 bases lying between them. The CDR3 length is 16 residues. In DNA, the CDR3 is TGTGCCAGCAGCTTATTTCCCCGGTCCAGCGGCGAGACCCAGTACTTC. Translated: CASSLFPRSSGETQYF.

There are a few counts of this clonotype. This chain links TRBV6-1 with TRBJ2-7; D remains ambiguous. Between the trimmed V and J ends, which lost 2 bases and 9 bases, there was a span of 11 bases. Germline lookup yields CDR1 MNHNS and CDR2 SASEGT. This CDR3 is built from 12 residues. CDR3 region: CASSELDMRQYV. The CDR3 coding sequence is TGTGCCAGCAGTGAACTGGATATGCGGCAGTACGTC.

The rearrangement links TRBV4-2 to TRBJ1-2; D is unclear. V lost 4 bases and J lost 6, with 12 bases in between. The CDR3 covers 13 residues. Per germline, CDR1 LGHNA and CDR2 YNFKEQ. The CDR3 region is CASSLSGQDGYTF. As DNA, the CDR3 is TGTGCCAGCAGCCTCTCGGGTCAGGATGGCTACACCTTC.

This clonotype occurred a few times. CDR3 sequence reads: CASSAGQANTGELFF. Written as DNA, the CDR3 is TGCGCCAGCAGCGCGGGACAGGCGAACACCGGGGAGCTGTTTTTT. This chain joins TRBV5-1 and TRBJ2-2; 8 positions match TRBD1. V dropped 4 bases and J dropped 0; count of bases not matched to a gene: 2. Germline assignment: CDR1 SGHRS and CDR2 YFSETQ. The CDR3 covers 15 residues.

The gene calls are TRBV5-1 and TRBJ1-1; D possibly corresponds to TRBD1 (6 bases). The V gene lost 0 bases and the J gene lost 3 bases, with 15 bases spanning the gap. This CDR3 has 16 amino acids. Germline V lookup: CDR1 SGHRS, CDR2 YFSETQ. CDR3 amino acids: CASSLEVVGGHTEAFF. CDR3 in DNA: TGCGCCAGCAGCTTGGAGGTGGTGGGGGGGCACACTGAAGCTTTCTTT. Using reference TRBV5-1 and TRBJ1-1 for the parts outside the CDR3, the full variable domain is KAGVTQTPRYLIKTRGQQVTLSCSPISGHRSVSWYQQTPGQGLQFLFEYFSETQRNKGNFPGRFSGRQFSNSRSEMNVSTLELGDSALYLCASSLEVVGGHTEAFFGQGTRLTVV.

This clonotype appeared many times. The chain couples TRBV21-1 to TRBJ1-5; whether TRBD1, the table's D call, matches the DNA was not checked. TRBV21-1 has pseudogene status. The CDR3 contains 14 residues. CDR3 loop: CASSSGTDNQPQHF. CDR3 DNA sequence: TGTGCCAGCAGCAGTGGGACAGACAATCAGCCCCAGCATTTT.

The chain couples TRBV15 to TRBJ2-5, with D perhaps matching TRBD2 (5 bases). V was trimmed by 0 bases and J by 1 base, leaving 12 bases between them. This CDR3 region has 16 residues. In germline, CDR1 is LNHNV, CDR2 YYDKDF (reference sequence). CDR3 coding DNA: TGTGCCACCAGCAGAGATTATGGAGGCGTCCAAGAGACCCAGTACTTC. Its translation: CATSRDYGGVQETQYF. Supplemented by reference TRBV15 and TRBJ2-5, the full variable domain reads DAMVIQNPRYQVTQFGKPVTLSCSQTLNHNVMYWYQQKSSQAPKLLFHYYDKDFNNEADTPDNFQSRRPNTSFCFLDIRSPGLGDTAMYLCATSRDYGGVQETQYFGPGTRLLVL.

In this sample, this clonotype turned up a few times. V is TRBV18 and J is TRBJ1-5, with D maybe TRBD1 (5 bases). Germline values: CDR1 KGHSH, CDR2 LQKENI. Trimming shortened V by 5 bases and J by 7 bases, and 12 bases separated the two germline ends. This CDR3 comprises 13 residues. This chain's CDR3 is CASSEGEWQPQHF. CDR3 coding DNA: TGTGCCAGCTCAGAAGGGGAGTGGCAGCCCCAGCATTTT.

The chain recombines TRBV29-1 with TRBJ2-1; 12 bases align to TRBD2. This CDR3 comprises 17 residues. Trimming cost V 5 bases and J 3 bases; bases outside gene matches: 11. The germline V gene has CDR1 SQVTM and CDR2 ANQGSEA. CDR3 region: CSVPPKLAGGDYNEQFF. CDR3 in DNA: TGCAGCGTTCCACCCAAACTAGCGGGAGGTGACTACAATGAGCAGTTCTTC.

This rearrangement joins TRBV4-2 to TRBJ2-5; TRBD2 aligns across 9 bases. The CDR3 covers 18 residues. Germline V gives CDR1 LGHNA, CDR2 YNFKEQ. After removal of 0 bases from V and 5 bases from J, the junction contained 13 bases not matched to a gene. The CDR3 DNA reads as TGTGCCAGCAGCCAAGATCTTAGGGCTAGCGGGACGGAGGAGACCCAGTACTTC. Protein: CASSQDLRASGTEETQYF.

The table lists this clonotype with a few counts. The chain carries TRBV5-5 and TRBJ1-5; D gene uncertain. V dropped 4 bases and J dropped 0 bases, with 11 bases sitting between them. Germline V gives CDR1 SGHKS, CDR2 YYEKEE (reference sequence). The CDR3 contains 15 residues. The CDR3 nucleotides read TGTGCCAGCAGCATAGACTGGTTTAGCAATCAGCCCCAGCATTTT. Amino acid sequence: CASSIDWFSNQPQHF.

This clonotype was picked up a small number of times. This rearrangement joins TRBV5-1 to TRBJ2-1, with D perhaps matching TRBD1 (6 bases). Between the trimmed V and J ends, which lost 5 bases and 2 bases, there was a span of 17 bases. The CDR3 has 16 amino acids. Germline V lookup: CDR1 SGHRS, CDR2 YFSETQ. CDR3 coding DNA: TGCGCCAGCAGTGGAGCCGGGACATCGACCTACAATGAGCAGTTCTTC. Encoded protein: CASSGAGTSTYNEQFF.

This clonotype was seen ten or more times. The chain recombines TRBV7-9 with TRBJ1-3; D is ambiguous. Trimming left V 2 bases short and J 0 bases short, with 11 bases between. Germline V gene sequence: CDR1 SEHNR, CDR2 FQNEAQ (reference sequence). The CDR3 has 16 amino acids. CDR3 DNA: TGTGCCAGCAGCTTACTACCTTTAAGCTCTGGAAACACCATATATTTT. Translating it yields CASSLLPLSSGNTIYF.